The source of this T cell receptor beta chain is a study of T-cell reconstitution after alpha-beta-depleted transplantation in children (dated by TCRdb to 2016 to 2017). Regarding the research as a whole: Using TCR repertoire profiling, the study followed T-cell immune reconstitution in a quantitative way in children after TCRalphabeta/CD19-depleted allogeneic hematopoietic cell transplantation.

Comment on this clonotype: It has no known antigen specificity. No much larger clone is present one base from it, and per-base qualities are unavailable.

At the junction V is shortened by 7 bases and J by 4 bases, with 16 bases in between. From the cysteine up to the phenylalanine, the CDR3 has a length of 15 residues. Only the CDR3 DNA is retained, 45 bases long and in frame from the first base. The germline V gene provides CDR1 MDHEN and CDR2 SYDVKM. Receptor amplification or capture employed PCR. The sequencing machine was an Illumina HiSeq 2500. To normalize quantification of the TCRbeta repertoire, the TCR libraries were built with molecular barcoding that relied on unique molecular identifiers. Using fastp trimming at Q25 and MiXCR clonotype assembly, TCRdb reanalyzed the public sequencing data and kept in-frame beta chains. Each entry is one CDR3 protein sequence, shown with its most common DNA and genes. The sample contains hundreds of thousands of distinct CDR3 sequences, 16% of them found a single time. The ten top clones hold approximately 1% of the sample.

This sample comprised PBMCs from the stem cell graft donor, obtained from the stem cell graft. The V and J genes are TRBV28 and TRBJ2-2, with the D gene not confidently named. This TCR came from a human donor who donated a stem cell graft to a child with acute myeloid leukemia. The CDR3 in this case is CASTLLEATTGELFF. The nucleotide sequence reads TGTGCCAGCACCCTGTTGGAAGCGACCACCGGGGAGCTGTTTTTT. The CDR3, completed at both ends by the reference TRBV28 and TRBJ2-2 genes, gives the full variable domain DVKVTQSSRYLVKRTGEKVFLECVQDMDHENMFWYRQDPGLGLRLIYFSYDVKMKEKGDIPEGYSVSREKKERFSLILESASTNQTSMYLCASTLLEATTGELFFGEGSRLTVL.